A selection of T cell receptor beta chains follows, all from one sample in a study of cytomegalovirus exposure and HLA in healthy donors. Profiling relied on immunoSEQ multiplex PCR, and the TCRdb table lists in-frame clones only, not all of them. The sample shows about 110,000 clones, around 72% of them seen only once. Sequences were obtained from PBMCs. All receptors come from a woman in her thirties or forties in good health and CMV-seropositive. Each CDR3 is given with its conserved first and last residue. The order of the fields is J gene, V gene, CDR3 protein.

J gene: TRBJ2-1
V gene: TRBV2
CDR3 protein: CASTEGLAGYEQFF

J gene: TRBJ1-1
V gene: TRBV6-5
CDR3 protein: CASTRDRNTEAFF

J gene: TRBJ2-5
V gene: TRBV5-4
CDR3 protein: CASSLQGVSETQYF

J gene: TRBJ2-7
V gene: TRBV13
CDR3 protein: CASSLLTGAAEQYF

J gene: TRBJ1-1
V gene: TRBV11-1
CDR3 protein: CASSPGTQNTEAFF

J gene: TRBJ2-5
V gene: TRBV5-1
CDR3 protein: CASRTATRGLQETQYF

J gene: TRBJ1-4
V gene: TRBV6-5
CDR3 protein: CASSTVGEKLFF

J gene: TRBJ1-4
V gene: TRBV7-9
CDR3 protein: CASSDWDRGDEKLFF

J gene: TRBJ2-7
V gene: TRBV2
CDR3 protein: CASSAGQGENYEQYF

J gene: TRBJ2-1
V gene: TRBV6-5
CDR3 protein: CASSYSAGYNEQFF

J gene: TRBJ2-5
V gene: TRBV4-1
CDR3 protein: CASSQVLGGETQYF

J gene: TRBJ1-2
V gene: TRBV7-9
CDR3 protein: CASSLANRGGYTF

J gene: TRBJ2-7
V gene: TRBV6-5
CDR3 protein: CASSYSIRGTYEQYF

J gene: TRBJ1-2
V gene: TRBV19
CDR3 protein: CASSPRGGGYTF

J gene: TRBJ1-2
V gene: TRBV5-1
CDR3 protein: CASSVGTGGYGYTF

J gene: TRBJ1-6
V gene: TRBV2
CDR3 protein: CASTPPGSPLHF